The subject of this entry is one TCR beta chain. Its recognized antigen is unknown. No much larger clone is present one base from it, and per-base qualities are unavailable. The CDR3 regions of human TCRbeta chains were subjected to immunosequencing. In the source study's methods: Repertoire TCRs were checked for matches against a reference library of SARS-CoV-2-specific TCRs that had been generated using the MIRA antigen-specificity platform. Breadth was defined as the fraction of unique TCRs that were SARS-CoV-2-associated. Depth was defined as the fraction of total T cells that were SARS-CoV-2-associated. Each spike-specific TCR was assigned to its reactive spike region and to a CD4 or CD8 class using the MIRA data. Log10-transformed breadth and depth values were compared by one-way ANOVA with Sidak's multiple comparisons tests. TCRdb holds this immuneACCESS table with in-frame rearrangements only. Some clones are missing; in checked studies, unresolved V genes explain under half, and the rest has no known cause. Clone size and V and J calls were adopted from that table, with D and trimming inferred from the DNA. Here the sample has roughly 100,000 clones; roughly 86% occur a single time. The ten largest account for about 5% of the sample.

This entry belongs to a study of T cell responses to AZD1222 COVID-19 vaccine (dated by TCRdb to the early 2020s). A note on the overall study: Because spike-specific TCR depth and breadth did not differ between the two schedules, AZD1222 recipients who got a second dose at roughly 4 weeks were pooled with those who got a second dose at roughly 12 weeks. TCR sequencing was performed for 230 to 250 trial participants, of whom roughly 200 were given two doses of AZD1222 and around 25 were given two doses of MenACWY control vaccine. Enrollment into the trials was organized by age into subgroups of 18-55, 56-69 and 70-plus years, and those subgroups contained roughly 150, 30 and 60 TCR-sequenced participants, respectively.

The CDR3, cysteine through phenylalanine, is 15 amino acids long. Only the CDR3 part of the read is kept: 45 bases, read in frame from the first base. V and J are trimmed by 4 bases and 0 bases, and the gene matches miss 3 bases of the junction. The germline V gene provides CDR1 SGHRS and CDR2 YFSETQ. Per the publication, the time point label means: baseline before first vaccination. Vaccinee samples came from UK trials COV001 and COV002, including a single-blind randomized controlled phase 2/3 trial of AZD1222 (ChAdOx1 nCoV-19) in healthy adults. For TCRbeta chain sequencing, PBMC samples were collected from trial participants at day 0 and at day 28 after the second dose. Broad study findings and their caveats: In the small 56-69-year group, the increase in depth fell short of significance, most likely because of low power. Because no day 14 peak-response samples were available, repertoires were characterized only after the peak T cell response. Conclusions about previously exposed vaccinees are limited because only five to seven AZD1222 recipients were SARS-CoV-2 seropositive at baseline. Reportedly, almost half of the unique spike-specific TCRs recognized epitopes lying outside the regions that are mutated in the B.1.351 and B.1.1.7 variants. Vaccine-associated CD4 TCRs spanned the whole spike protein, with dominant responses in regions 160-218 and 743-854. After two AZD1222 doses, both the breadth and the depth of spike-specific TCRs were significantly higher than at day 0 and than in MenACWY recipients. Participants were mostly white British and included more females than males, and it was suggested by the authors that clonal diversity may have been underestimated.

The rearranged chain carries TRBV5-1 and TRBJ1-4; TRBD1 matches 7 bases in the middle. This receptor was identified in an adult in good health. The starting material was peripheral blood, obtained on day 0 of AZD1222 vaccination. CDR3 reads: CASSRQGSTNEKLFF. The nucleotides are TGCGCCAGCAGCAGACAGGGCTCAACTAATGAAAAACTGTTTTTT.